Each of the 4 T cell receptor beta chains below was sequenced from the same sample in a study of T cell changes during pregnancy in multiple sclerosis. Assay used: immunoSEQ multiplex PCR; TCRdb lists only in-frame clones, some missing. Counted here are under 75,000 clones, roughly nine tenths occurring once; the ten biggest clones make up almost 0.5%. The sequenced sample was CD4+ T cells from peripheral blood mononuclear cells, obtained after pregnancy. The source of these receptors is a female donor in good health, enrolled as a control in a pregnancy study.

This clone was recorded once. V gene TRBV18 combines with J gene TRBJ2-7; 8 bases match TRBD1. From germline, CDR1 is KGHSH and CDR2 LQKENI. The CDR3 loop spans 15 amino acids. J gave up 2 bases and V 3 bases, and 6 bases lay outside the gene matches. The DNA for the CDR3 is TGTGCCAGCTCACCGGGGACAGGAATTACCTACGAGCAGTACTTC. It is translated as CASSPGTGITYEQYF.

This sequence joins TRBV4-1 and TRBJ1-3; TRBD1 agrees at 9 bases. The length of the CDR3 is 16 residues. V lost 4 bases and J lost 6; bases outside the gene matches: 10. The V gene's germline CDR1 is MGHRA and CDR2 YSYEKL. CDR3 protein: CASSRPGTGSANTIYF. The CDR3 bases are TGCGCCAGCAGCCGTCCCGGGACAGGGTCGGCAAACACCATATATTTT.

This chain uses TRBV18 with TRBJ2-2; unclear D gene. Germline values: CDR1 KGHSH, CDR2 LQKENI. This CDR3 spans 14 amino acids. The V end lost 8 bases, the J end lost 7 bases, and 17 bases lay between the germline ends. The CDR3 loop reads CASRVTGTGGELFF. Here the CDR3 DNA reads TGTGCCAGCCGAGTGACTGGCACTGGCGGGGAGCTGTTTTTT.

This clone was recorded only once. The V and J genes are TRBV11-2 and TRBJ1-5; D is undetermined. V was pared by 5 bases and J by 2 bases, with 10 bases between. This CDR3 has 14 amino acids. The germline V gene has CDR1 SGHAT and CDR2 FQNNGV. CDR3 residues: CASSNSGGNQPQHF. CDR3 DNA: TGTGCCAGCAGCAACTCCGGGGGCAATCAGCCCCAGCATTTT. The whole variable domain, filled in from reference TRBV11-2 and TRBJ1-5, reads EAGVAQSPRYKIIEKRQSVAFWCNPISGHATLYWYQQILGQGPKLLIQFQNNGVVDDSQLPKDRFSAERLKGVDSTLKIQPAKLEDSAVYLCASSNSGGNQPQHFGDGTRLSIL.